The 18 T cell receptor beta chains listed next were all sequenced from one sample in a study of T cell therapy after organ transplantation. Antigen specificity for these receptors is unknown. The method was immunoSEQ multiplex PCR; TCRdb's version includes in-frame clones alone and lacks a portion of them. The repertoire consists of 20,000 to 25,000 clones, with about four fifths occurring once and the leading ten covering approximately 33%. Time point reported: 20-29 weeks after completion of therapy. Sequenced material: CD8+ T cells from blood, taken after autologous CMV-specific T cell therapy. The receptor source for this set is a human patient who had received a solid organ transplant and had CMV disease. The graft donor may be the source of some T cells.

The DNA of the CDR3 is TGTGCCAGCAGTTTATGGGACGGATACACTGAAGCTTTCTTT. It encodes CASSLWDGYTEAFF. J is TRBJ1-1 and V is TRBV27; a possible D gene is TRBD1 (5 bases). There are 14 residues in the CDR3. The V end lost 1 base, the J end lost 3 bases, and 9 bases lay between the germline ends. CDR1 and CDR2 from the germline V gene are MNHEY and SMNVEV (reference sequence).

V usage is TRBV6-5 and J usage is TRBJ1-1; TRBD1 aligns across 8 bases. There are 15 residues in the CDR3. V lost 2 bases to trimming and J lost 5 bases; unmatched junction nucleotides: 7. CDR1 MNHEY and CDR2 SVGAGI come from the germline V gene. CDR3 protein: CASSYGPGGVTEAFF. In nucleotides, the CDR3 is TGTGCCAGCAGTTACGGTCCAGGGGGCGTAACTGAAGCTTTCTTT.

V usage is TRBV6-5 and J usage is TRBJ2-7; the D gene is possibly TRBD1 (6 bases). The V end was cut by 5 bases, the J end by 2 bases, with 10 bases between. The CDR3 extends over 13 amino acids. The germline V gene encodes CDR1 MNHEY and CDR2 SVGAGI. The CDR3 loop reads CASSGDTTYEQYF. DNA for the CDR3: TGTGCCAGCAGTGGGGACACCACCTACGAGCAGTACTTC.

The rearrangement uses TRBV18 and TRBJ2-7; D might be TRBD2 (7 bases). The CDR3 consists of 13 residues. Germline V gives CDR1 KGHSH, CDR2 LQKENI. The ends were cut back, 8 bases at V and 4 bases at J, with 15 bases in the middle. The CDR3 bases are TGTGCCAGCCGGGGGGCTAGCGGTTACGAGCAGTACTTC. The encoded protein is CASRGASGYEQYF.

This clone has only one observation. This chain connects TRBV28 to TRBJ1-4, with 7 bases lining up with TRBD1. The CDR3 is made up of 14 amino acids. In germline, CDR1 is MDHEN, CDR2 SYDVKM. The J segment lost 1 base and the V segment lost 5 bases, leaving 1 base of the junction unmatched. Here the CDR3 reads CASSRDRTNEKLFF. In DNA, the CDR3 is TGTGCCAGCAGTCGGGACAGAACTAATGAAAAACTGTTTTTT.

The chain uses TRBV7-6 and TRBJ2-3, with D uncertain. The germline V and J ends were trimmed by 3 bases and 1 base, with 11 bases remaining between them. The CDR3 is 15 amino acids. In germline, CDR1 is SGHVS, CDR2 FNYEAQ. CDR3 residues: CASSLDPVGTDTQYF. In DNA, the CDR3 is TGTGCCAGCAGCTTGGACCCGGTCGGCACAGATACGCAGTATTTT. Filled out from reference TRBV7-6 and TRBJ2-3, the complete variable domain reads GAGVSQSPRYKVTKRGQDVALRCDPISGHVSLYWYRQALGQGPEFLTYFNYEAQQDKSGLPNDRFSAERPEGSISTLTIQRTEQRDSAMYRCASSLDPVGTDTQYFGPGTRLTVL.

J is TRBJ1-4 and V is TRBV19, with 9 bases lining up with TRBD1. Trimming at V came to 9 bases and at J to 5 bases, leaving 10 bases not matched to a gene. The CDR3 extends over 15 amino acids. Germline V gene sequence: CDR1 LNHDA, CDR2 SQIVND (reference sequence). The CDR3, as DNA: TGTGCCAGCGCCTGGGGGGGGACAGGGAATGAAAAACTGTTTTTT. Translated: CASAWGGTGNEKLFF.

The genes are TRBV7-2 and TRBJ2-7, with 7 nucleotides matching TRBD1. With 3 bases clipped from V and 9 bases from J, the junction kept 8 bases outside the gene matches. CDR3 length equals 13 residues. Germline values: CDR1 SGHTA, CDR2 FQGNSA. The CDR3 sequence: CASSFGSGGTQYF. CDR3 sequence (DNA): TGTGCCAGCAGCTTCGGATCAGGGGGTACGCAGTACTTC.

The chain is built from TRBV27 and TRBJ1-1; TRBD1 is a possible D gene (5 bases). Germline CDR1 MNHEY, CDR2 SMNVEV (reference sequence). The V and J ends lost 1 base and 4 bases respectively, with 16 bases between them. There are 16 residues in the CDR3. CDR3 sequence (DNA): TGTGCCAGCAGTTTATACCCAGTAAGCCAGGGCACTGAAGCTTTCTTT. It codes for CASSLYPVSQGTEAFF.

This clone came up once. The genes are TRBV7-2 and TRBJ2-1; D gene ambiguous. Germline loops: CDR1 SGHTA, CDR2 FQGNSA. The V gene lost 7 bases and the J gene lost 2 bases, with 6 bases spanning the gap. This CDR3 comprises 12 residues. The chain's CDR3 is CASTETYNEQFF. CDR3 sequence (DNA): TGTGCCAGCACGGAAACCTACAATGAGCAGTTCTTC.

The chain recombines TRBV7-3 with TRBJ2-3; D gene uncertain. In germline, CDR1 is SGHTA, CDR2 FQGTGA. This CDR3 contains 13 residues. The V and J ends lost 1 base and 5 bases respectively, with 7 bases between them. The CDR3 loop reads CASSLIGGDTQYF. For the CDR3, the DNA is TGTGCCAGCAGCTTAATAGGTGGAGATACGCAGTATTTT.

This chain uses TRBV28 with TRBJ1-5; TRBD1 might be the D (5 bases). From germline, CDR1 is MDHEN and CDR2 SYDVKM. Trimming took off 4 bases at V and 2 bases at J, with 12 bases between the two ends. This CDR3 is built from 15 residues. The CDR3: CASSWGNDRNQPQHF. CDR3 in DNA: TGTGCCAGCAGTTGGGGGAATGACCGCAATCAGCCCCAGCATTTT.

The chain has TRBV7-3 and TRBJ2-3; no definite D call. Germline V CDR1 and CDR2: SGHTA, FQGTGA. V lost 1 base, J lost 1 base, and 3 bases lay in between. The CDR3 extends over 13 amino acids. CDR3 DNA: TGTGCCAGCAGCTTAATAGGCACAGATACGCAGTATTTT. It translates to CASSLIGTDTQYF.

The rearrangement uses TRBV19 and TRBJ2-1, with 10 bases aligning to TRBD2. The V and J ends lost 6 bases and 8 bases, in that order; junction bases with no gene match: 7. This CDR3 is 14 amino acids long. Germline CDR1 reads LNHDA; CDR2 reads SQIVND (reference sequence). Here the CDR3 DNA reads TGTGCCAGTAGACTAGCGGGGATGATCCATGAGCAGTTCTTC. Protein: CASRLAGMIHEQFF.

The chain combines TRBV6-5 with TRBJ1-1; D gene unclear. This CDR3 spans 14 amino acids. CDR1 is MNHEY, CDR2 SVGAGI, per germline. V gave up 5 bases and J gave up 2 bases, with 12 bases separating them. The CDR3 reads CASSPSGENTEAFF. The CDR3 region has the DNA TGTGCCAGCAGTCCCTCCGGGGAAAACACTGAAGCTTTCTTT.

CDR3 DNA: TGCGCCAGCAGCCAGGGGAGGGGGGGCTCTGGAAACACCATATATTTT. Translated, it gives CASSQGRGGSGNTIYF. The genes are TRBV4-1 and TRBJ1-3; a possible D gene is TRBD1 (6 bases). CDR3 length: 16 amino acids. V lost 3 bases and J 0 bases, leaving 12 bases between the germline ends. Germline loops: CDR1 MGHRA, CDR2 YSYEKL.

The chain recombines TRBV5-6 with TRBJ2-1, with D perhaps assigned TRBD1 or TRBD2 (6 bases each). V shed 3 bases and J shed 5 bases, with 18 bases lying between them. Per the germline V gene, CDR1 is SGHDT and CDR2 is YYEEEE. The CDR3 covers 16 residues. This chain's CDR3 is CASSWPYGGGNNEQFF. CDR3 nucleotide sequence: TGTGCCAGCAGCTGGCCGTATGGAGGGGGAAACAATGAGCAGTTCTTC.

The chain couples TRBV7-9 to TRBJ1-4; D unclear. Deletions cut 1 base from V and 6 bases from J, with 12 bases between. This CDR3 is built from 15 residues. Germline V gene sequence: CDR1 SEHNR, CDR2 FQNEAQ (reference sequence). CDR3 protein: CASSLEGRWDEKLFF. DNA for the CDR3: TGTGCCAGCAGCTTAGAGGGCCGGTGGGATGAAAAACTGTTTTTT.